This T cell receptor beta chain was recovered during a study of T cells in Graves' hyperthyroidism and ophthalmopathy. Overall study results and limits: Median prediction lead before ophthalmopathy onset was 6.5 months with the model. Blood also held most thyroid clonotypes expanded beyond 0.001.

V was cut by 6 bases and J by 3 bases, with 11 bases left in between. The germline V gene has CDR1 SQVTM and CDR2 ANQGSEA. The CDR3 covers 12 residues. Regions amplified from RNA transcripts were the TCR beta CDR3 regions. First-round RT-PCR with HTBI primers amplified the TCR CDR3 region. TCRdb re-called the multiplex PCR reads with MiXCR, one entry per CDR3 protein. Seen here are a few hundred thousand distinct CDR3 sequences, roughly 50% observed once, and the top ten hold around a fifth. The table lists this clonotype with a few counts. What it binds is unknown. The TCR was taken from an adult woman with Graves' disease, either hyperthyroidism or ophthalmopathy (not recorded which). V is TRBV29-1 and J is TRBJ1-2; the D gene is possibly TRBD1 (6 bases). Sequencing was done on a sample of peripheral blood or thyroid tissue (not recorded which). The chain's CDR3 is CSVPGDHYGYTF. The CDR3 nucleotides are TGCAGCGTCCCAGGGGACCACTATGGCTACACCTTC.